The rows below give T cell receptor beta chains drawn from one sample of a study of T cell responses to AZD1222 COVID-19 vaccine. Profiled with immunoSEQ multiplex PCR; TCRdb holds only in-frame clones, not every one. Of roughly 100,000 clones listed, about 85% are singletons. The input for sequencing was peripheral blood, taken on day 0 of AZD1222 vaccination. The receptor set was obtained from an adult in good health. The CDR3 runs from the conserved cysteine through the conserved F or W. D genes are given only for firm matches. Clone size is shown for a subset of rows, as once, few, many or a class of expanded clone.

size | D | length | J | V | CDR3 | DNA
- | TRBD2 | 19 | TRBJ2-3 | TRBV9 | CASSVTGGPSGGSTDTQYF | TGTGCCAGCAGCGTAACGGGCGGACCTAGCGGGGGCAGCACAGATACGCAGTATTTT
- | - | 11 | TRBJ1-2 | TRBV5-6 | CASSLDTGYTF | TGTGCCAGCAGCCTTGACACAGGCTACACCTTC
- | TRBD1 | 15 | TRBJ1-4 | TRBV11-2 | CASSPQTGTNEKLFF | TGTGCCAGCAGCCCCCAGACAGGGACTAATGAAAAACTGTTTTTT
- | TRBD1 | 16 | TRBJ2-2 | TRBV7-9 | CASSLGQGGDTGELFF | TGTGCCAGCAGCTTAGGACAGGGTGGCGACACCGGGGAGCTGTTTTTT
- | TRBD1 | 12 | TRBJ1-4 | TRBV30 | CAWSGTGEKLFF | TGTGCCTGGAGTGGGACAGGTGAAAAACTGTTTTTT
- | - | 14 | TRBJ1-2 | TRBV9 | CASSADSSNYGYTF | TGTGCCAGCAGCGCGGACTCTTCTAACTATGGCTACACCTTC
- | - | 19 | TRBJ2-6 | TRBV18 | CASSPEGPYYKSGANVLTF | TGTGCCAGCTCACCAGAGGGGCCCTATTACAAATCTGGGGCCAACGTCCTGACTTTC
few | TRBD2 | 14 | TRBJ2-1 | TRBV20-1 | CSASSGRDYNEQFF | TGCAGTGCTAGTAGTGGGAGGGACTACAATGAGCAGTTCTTC
- | - | 12 | TRBJ2-5 | TRBV13 | CASSFPQETQYF | TGTGCCAGCAGCTTTCCCCAAGAGACCCAGTACTTC
- | - | 13 | TRBJ1-4 | TRBV7-9 | CASSAPYGEKLFF | TGTGCCAGCAGCGCACCCTATGGTGAAAAACTGTTTTTT
- | - | 14 | TRBJ1-6 | TRBV5-4 | CASSSPPGNSPLHF | TGTGCCAGCAGCAGCCCGCCCGGTAATTCACCCCTCCACTTT
- | - | 14 | TRBJ1-2 | TRBV18 | CASSPLPRNYGYTF | TGTGCCAGCTCACCATTACCCCGAAACTATGGCTACACCTTC
- | - | 15 | TRBJ1-1 | TRBV9 | CASSVQERGRTEAFF | TGTGCCAGCAGCGTTCAGGAGAGAGGGCGTACTGAAGCTTTCTTT
- | TRBD2 | 13 | TRBJ2-1 | TRBV29-1 | CSVGLAGGGEQFF | TGCAGCGTTGGTCTAGCGGGAGGAGGTGAGCAGTTCTTC
- | - | 13 | TRBJ2-2 | TRBV11-2 | CASSLGQTGELFF | TGTGCCAGCAGCTTGGGCCAGACCGGGGAGCTGTTTTTT
- | - | 14 | TRBJ2-5 | TRBV5-4 | CASSSGGESGTQYF | TGTGCCAGCAGTTCCGGAGGGGAGTCGGGGACCCAGTACTTC
few | - | 12 | TRBJ2-3 | TRBV12-3/TRBV12-4 | CASSFLGFTQYF | TGTGCCAGCAGTTTTCTAGGGTTCACGCAGTATTTT
- | - | 16 | TRBJ2-1 | TRBV19 | CASSTHQGRATNEQFF | TGTGCCAGTAGTACCCACCAGGGACGAGCAACGAATGAGCAGTTCTTC
- | - | 16 | TRBJ2-5 | TRBV19 | CASTETGTNLRETQYF | TGTGCCAGTACCGAAACCGGGACCAACTTACGCGAGACCCAGTACTTC
- | - | 16 | TRBJ1-1 | TRBV5-1 | CASSLGIRPDGPEAFF | TGTGCCAGCAGCTTGGGGATTCGACCCGACGGTCCTGAAGCTTTCTTT
- | - | 15 | TRBJ1-1 | TRBV6-5 | CASRGAGIKDTEAFF | TGTGCCAGCAGAGGGGCAGGGATAAAGGACACTGAAGCTTTCTTT
- | TRBD1 | 14 | TRBJ1-2 | TRBV7-9 | CASSSDRDNYGYTF | TGTGCCAGCAGCTCGGACAGGGATAACTATGGCTACACCTTC
- | - | 12 | TRBJ2-1 | TRBV5-1 | CASSLGNNEQFF | TGTGCCAGCAGCTTGGGAAACAATGAGCAGTTCTTC
- | - | 11 | TRBJ2-5 | TRBV2 | CASKVLETQYF | TGTGCCAGCAAGGTATTAGAGACCCAGTACTTC
- | - | 11 | TRBJ1-1 | TRBV2 | CATLEGTEAFF | TGTGCCACACTGGAAGGTACTGAAGCTTTCTTT
- | - | 13 | TRBJ1-1 | TRBV7-9 | CASHPGGGVEAFF | TGTGCCAGCCACCCGGGGGGTGGGGTTGAAGCTTTCTTT
- | - | 14 | TRBJ1-3 | TRBV3-1/TRBV3-2 | CASTSGSSGNTIYF | TGTGCCAGCACCTCAGGTTCCTCTGGAAACACCATATATTTT
few | TRBD1 | 14 | TRBJ2-3 | TRBV5-1 | CASSPSTGADTQYF | TGCGCCAGCAGCCCGTCGACAGGGGCGGATACGCAGTATTTT
- | TRBD2 | 15 | TRBJ2-3 | TRBV9 | CASSGLSGGPDTQYF | TGTGCCAGCAGCGGACTGAGCGGGGGCCCAGATACGCAGTATTTT
- | - | 13 | TRBJ1-5 | TRBV4-3 | CASSQDTRTTQHF | TGCGCCAGCAGCCAGGACACCCGGACCACCCAGCATTTT
- | - | 11 | TRBJ1-2 | TRBV20-1 | CSARGRKGYTF | TGCAGTGCCCGGGGGCGGAAAGGCTACACCTTC
- | TRBD1 | 15 | TRBJ1-1 | TRBV19 | CASSIARDRGTEAFF | TGTGCCAGTAGTATAGCCCGGGACAGGGGAACTGAAGCTTTCTTT
- | - | 13 | TRBJ1-1 | TRBV6-5 | CATASGGTTEAFF | TGTGCCACCGCTTCGGGGGGGACCACTGAAGCTTTCTTT
- | TRBD1 | 14 | TRBJ1-1 | TRBV2 | CASTRDSVEAEAFF | TGTGCCAGCACGAGGGACAGTGTTGAGGCTGAAGCTTTCTTT
once | - | 10 | TRBJ2-3 | TRBV30 | CAWMADTQYF | TGTGCCTGGATGGCAGATACGCAGTATTTT
- | - | 14 | TRBJ1-4 | TRBV7-9 | CAAARGRTLEKLFF | TGTGCTGCCGCGAGGGGAAGGACCCTTGAAAAACTGTTTTTT